This TCR beta chain was captured by sequencing in a study of CD8+ T cells in alopecia areata. For the study at large: Treated patients received oral tofacitinib, 5 to 10 mg twice daily. Study-wide points: More clonal than normal scalp was lesional scalp, particularly alopecia totalis/universalis. Sequences from scalp samples also cover resident alphabeta T cells of normal skin.

Germline V gene lookup returns CDR1 ENHRY and CDR2 SYGVKD. The CDR3 runs to 14 residues. Unmatched junction bases numbered 11, after V lost 9 bases and J lost 9 bases. The authors extracted RNA and reverse transcribed it into cDNA as the sequencing template. Clones were read by immunoSEQ multiplex PCR, and TCRdb kept only the in-frame ones, dropping some. The sample lists about 140,000 clones; roughly 53% were seen once. A word on this clone: What it recognizes is unknown.

Collected material from alopecia areata patients comprised lesional scalp punch biopsies and peripheral blood. The material sequenced was CD4+ T cells sorted from blood, taken at week 0. The chain has TRBV10-3 and TRBJ2-1, with 10 bases matching TRBD1. The TCR sequence derives from a human donor with alopecia areata. In DNA form, the CDR3 reads TGTGCCATTTCCGGGACAGGGGATTCGGGTGAGCAGTTCTTC. Translation: CAISGTGDSGEQFF.